This T cell receptor beta chain derives from a study of identical twins. Study-level findings and limits: It was out-of-frame TCR alpha sharing in monozygotic twins that models underestimated.

Trimming shortened V by 5 bases and J by 2 bases, and 7 bases separated the two germline ends. CDR3 length: 14 residues. Germline CDR1 and CDR2: SSHAT and FNYEAQ (reference sequence). The cDNA had a unique molecular identifier and a template-switch universal primer site. TCRdb fed the 5' RACE reads into MiXCR, producing one record per CDR3 protein. The data hold about 530,000 distinct CDR3 sequences, with about a fifth observed a single time. Remarks on this clonotype: Its antigen is as yet unknown.

These data also featured in a second study, about yellow fever vaccine responses in identical twins.

This TCR came from a young woman in good health. The sample comprised CD4+ T cells sorted from blood. The chain employs TRBV7-7 and TRBJ2-6; no clear D gene. CDR3 DNA: TGTGCCAGCAGCCCATACGCTGGGGCCAACGTCCTGACTTTC. It encodes CASSPYAGANVLTF.